This TCR beta chain was obtained from a study of PD-1 blockade in classical Hodgkin lymphoma. There are 15 residues in the CDR3. Per germline, CDR1 MNHEY and CDR2 SMNVEV (reference sequence). Trimming cost V 3 bases and J 6 bases, with 15 bases left between them. The count of this clone is one. The antigen is not known. Regarding time point: newly diagnosed, previously untreated cHL patient sample. Study-wide results and caveats: Reported baseline diversity: healthy donors highest, relapsed/refractory patients lowest. The repertoire differences lack a defined cause, possibly disease activity or prior therapy.

Generated by immunoSEQ multiplex PCR, the TCRdb table keeps only in-frame clones and is missing some. The table records 20,000 to 25,000 clones, approximately 94% of them present only once. Sequenced input: peripheral blood mononuclear cells (PBMCs). The clonotype comes from a human donor with classical Hodgkin lymphoma. The chain combines TRBV27 with TRBJ2-4, with D perhaps TRBD1 or TRBD2 (5 bases each). DNA of the CDR3: TGTGCCAGCAGTTTTCGTCAGGGAGTTCCAAACATTCAGTACTTC. Translation: CASSFRQGVPNIQYF.